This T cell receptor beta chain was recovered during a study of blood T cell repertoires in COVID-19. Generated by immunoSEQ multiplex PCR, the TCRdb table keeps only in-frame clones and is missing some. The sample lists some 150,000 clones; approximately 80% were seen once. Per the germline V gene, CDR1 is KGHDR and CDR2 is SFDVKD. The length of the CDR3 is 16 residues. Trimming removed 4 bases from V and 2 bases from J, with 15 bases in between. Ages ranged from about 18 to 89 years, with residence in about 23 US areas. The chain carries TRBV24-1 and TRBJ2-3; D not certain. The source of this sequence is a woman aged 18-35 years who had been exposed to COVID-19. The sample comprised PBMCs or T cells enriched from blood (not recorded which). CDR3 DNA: TGTGCCACCAGTGACCCCGCCCTAAAACCCACAGATACGCAGTATTTT. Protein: CATSDPALKPTDTQYF.